The 9 T cell receptor beta chains given below trace back to one sample, sequenced in a study of preoperative IRX-2 immunotherapy in early breast cancer. Treatment given: preoperative locoregional IRX-2 cytokine immunotherapy. Clones were sequenced by immunoSEQ multiplex PCR, and TCRdb holds only the in-frame ones, with some missing. The data show approximately 12,000 clones, roughly 88% seen once. Sample collection was performed from a patient treated with IRX-2 immunotherapy. The receptors come from a human donor with breast cancer.

The chain combines TRBV30 with TRBJ1-2; D possibly corresponds to TRBD1 (6 bases). V lost 2 bases and J 4 bases, leaving 11 bases between the germline ends. CDR3 length: 13 amino acids. Per the germline V gene, CDR1 is GTSNPN and CDR2 is SVGIG (reference sequence). Written as DNA, the CDR3 is TGTGCCTGGAGTTCGGGGGGCACCTATGGCTACACCTTC. It encodes CAWSSGGTYGYTF.

The CDR3 DNA reads as TGTGCCAGCAGCTTACAGGCGGCTAGCACAGATACGCAGTATTTT. Translated: CASSLQAASTDTQYF. The chain recombines TRBV11-2 with TRBJ2-3; no reliable D call. The ends were cut back, 2 bases at V and 0 bases at J, with 9 bases in the middle. This CDR3 comprises 15 residues. CDR1 SGHAT and CDR2 FQNNGV come from the germline V gene.

The chain joins TRBV18 to TRBJ1-2; D is unclear. V lost 1 base and J 2 bases, leaving 5 bases between the germline ends. Germline-derived CDR1 and CDR2 are KGHSH and LQKENI. The CDR3 consists of 13 residues. CDR3 residues: CASSPQTNYGYTF. The CDR3 coding sequence is TGTGCCAGCTCACCACAGACGAACTATGGCTACACCTTC.

The J gene is TRBJ1-5, the V gene TRBV7-2; D uncertain. There are 14 residues in the CDR3. Looked up from germline, CDR1 is SGHTA and CDR2 is FQGNSA. Deletions cut 7 bases from V and 6 bases from J, with 16 bases between. The CDR3 region is CASTRNEGPQPQHF. For the CDR3, the DNA is TGTGCCAGCACCCGGAATGAAGGGCCTCAGCCCCAGCATTTT.

With respect to this clone: Compared with germline, one end of the junction differs, possibly owing to a read error. The chain couples TRBV18 to TRBJ2-3; 10 nucleotides line up with TRBD2. This CDR3 has 16 amino acids. Germline V gene sequence: CDR1 KGHSH, CDR2 LQKENI. The CDR3 protein is CATSPLGFLAGDMQYF. The CDR3 coding sequence is TGTGCCACCTCCCCCCTTGGATTCCTAGCGGGGGATATGCAGTATTTT.

This chain links TRBV4-2 with TRBJ2-1, with D maybe TRBD2 (6 bases). V was clipped by 4 bases and J by 2 bases, with 18 bases between them. The CDR3 is made up of 17 amino acids. Germline assignment: CDR1 LGHNA and CDR2 YNFKEQ. The CDR3 loop is CASSPQGLGVTYNEQFF. The CDR3 bases are TGTGCCAGCAGCCCCCAGGGACTTGGGGTCACCTACAATGAGCAGTTCTTC.

This clone was seen more than once but under ten times. The CDR3: CASSLFGGKETQYF. CDR3 nucleotide sequence: TGCGCCAGCAGCTTGTTCGGCGGGAAAGAGACCCAGTACTTC. The chain has TRBV5-1 and TRBJ2-5, with TRBD2 as a possible D gene (6 bases). The CDR3 covers 14 residues. V lost 1 base and J lost 3, with 10 bases in between. Germline CDR1 reads SGHRS; CDR2 reads YFSETQ.

The rearrangement joins TRBV10-1 to TRBJ2-5; tentatively, D is TRBD2 (5 bases). Trimming took off 0 bases at V and 5 bases at J, with 13 bases between the two ends. Germline assignment: CDR1 WNHNN and CDR2 SYGVQD (reference sequence). The CDR3 has 15 residues. The CDR3: CASSESAGLTETQYF. In nucleotides, the CDR3 is TGCGCCAGCAGTGAGTCGGCCGGACTGACGGAGACCCAGTACTTC.

The rearrangement joins TRBV4-1 to TRBJ1-4; D is possibly TRBD1 (5 bases). This CDR3 spans 15 amino acids. Germline lookup yields CDR1 MGHRA and CDR2 YSYEKL. The V end lost 5 bases, the J end lost 3 bases, and 13 bases lay between the germline ends. CDR3 DNA sequence: TGCGCCAGCAGCTACGGGACGATATCTAATGAAAAACTGTTTTTT. Its translation: CASSYGTISNEKLFF.